The rows below give T cell receptor beta chains drawn from one sample of a study of T cell repertoires in cytomegalovirus infection. TCRdb ran MiXCR on the reads and lists one entry per CDR3 protein. Among 630,000 or so distinct CDR3 sequences listed, approximately 25% were seen once. Material for sequencing was CD8+ T cells from PBMCs. The source of these receptors is a human donor in good health (CMV status not recorded). Some clones in this sample may be carry-over from other donors' samples. Both conserved end residues are part of each CDR3. A D gene is named only where the DNA matches it firmly. Clone size is given for some rows only: seen once, a few or many times, or a class if the clone is expanded.

V: TRBV29-1; size: .; D: .; CDR3: CSVASRASGANVLTF
V: TRBV5-6; size: few; D: TRBD2; CDR3: CASSLPDGGATGELFF
V: TRBV7-6; size: many; D: .; CDR3: CASSSERVPGELFF
V: TRBV6-1; size: .; D: TRBD1; CDR3: CASSLTGWANTGELFF
V: TRBV7-6; size: many; D: .; CDR3: CASSVRLGRGRNNEQFF
V: TRBV7-8; size: many; D: .; CDR3: CASSLGAYGYTF
V: TRBV11-2; size: few; D: TRBD1; CDR3: CASSRDRGAYNEQFF
V: TRBV7-9; size: .; D: .; CDR3: CASSASRGSNTGELFF
V: TRBV7-9; size: few; D: .; CDR3: CASSLGPQSEQYF
V: TRBV28; size: few; D: .; CDR3: CASSSPREPNEQFF
V: TRBV7-2; size: many; D: TRBD1; CDR3: CASSPGQGLQPQHF
V: TRBV20-1; size: once; D: .; CDR3: CSGGTRFYNEQFF
V: TRBV6-6; size: many; D: .; CDR3: CASSYGRKGTEAFF
V: TRBV24-1; size: many; D: .; CDR3: CATGTEPNTGELFF
V: TRBV29-1; size: few; D: TRBD1; CDR3: CSVESGTGPSYTF
V: TRBV6-2/TRBV6-3; size: few; D: .; CDR3: CASSYYGGGNEQFF
V: TRBV7-8; size: .; D: .; CDR3: CASSFGVNEQYF
V: TRBV7-9; size: many; D: .; CDR3: CASSGVVDFLETQYF
V: TRBV5-4; size: .; D: TRBD1; CDR3: CASSYRQGANEKLFF